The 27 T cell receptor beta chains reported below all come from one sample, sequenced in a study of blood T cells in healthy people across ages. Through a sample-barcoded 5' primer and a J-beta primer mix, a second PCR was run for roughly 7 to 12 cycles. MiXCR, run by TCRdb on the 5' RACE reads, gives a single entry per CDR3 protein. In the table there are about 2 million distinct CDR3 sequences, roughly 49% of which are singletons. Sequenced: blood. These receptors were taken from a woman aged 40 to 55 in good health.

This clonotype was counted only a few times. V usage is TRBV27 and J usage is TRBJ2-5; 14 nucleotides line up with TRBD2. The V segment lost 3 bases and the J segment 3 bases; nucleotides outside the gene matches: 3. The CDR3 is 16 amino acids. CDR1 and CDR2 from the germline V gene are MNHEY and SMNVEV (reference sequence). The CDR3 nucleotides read TGTGCCAGCAGTTTCCGGACTAGCGGGGGGAAAGAGACCCAGTACTTC. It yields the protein CASSFRTSGGKETQYF.

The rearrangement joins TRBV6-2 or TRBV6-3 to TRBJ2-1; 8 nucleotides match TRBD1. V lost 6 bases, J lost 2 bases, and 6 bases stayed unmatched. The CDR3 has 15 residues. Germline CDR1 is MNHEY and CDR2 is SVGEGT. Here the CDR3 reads CASRGDRRTYNEQFF. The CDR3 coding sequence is TGTGCCAGCAGGGGGGACAGGCGAACCTACAATGAGCAGTTCTTC.

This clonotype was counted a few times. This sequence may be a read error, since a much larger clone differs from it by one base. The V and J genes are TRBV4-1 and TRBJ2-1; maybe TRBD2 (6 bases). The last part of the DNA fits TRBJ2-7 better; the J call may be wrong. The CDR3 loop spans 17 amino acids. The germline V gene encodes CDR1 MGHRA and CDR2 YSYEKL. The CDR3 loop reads CASSQDPRGHTYNEQYF. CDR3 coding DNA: TGCGCCAGCAGCCAAGATCCGCGGGGCCATACCTACAATGAGCAGTACTTC.

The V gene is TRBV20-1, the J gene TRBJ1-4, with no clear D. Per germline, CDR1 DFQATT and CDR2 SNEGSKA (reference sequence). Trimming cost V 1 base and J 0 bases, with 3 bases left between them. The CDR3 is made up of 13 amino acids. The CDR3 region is CSARVSTNEKLFF. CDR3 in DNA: TGCAGTGCTAGAGTTTCAACTAATGAAAAACTGTTTTTT.

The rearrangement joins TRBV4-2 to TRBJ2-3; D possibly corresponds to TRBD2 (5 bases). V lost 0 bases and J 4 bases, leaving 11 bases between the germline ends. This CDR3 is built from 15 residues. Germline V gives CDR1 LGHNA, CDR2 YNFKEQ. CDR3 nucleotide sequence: TGTGCCAGCAGCCAAGATCAGAGTAGCGCAGATACGCAGTATTTT. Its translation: CASSQDQSSADTQYF.

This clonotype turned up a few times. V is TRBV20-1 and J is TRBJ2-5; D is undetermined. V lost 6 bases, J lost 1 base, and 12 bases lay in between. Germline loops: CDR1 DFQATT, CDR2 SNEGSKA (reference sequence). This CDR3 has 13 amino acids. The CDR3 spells CSARTAGQETQYF. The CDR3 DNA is TGCAGTGCGCGGACCGCTGGCCAAGAGACCCAGTACTTC.

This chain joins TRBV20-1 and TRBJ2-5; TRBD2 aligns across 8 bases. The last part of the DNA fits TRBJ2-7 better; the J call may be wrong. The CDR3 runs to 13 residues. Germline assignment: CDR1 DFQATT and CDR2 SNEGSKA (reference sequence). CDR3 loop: CSAISGGCYEQYF. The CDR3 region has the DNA TGCAGTGCCATCAGCGGGGGATGCTACGAGCAGTACTTC.

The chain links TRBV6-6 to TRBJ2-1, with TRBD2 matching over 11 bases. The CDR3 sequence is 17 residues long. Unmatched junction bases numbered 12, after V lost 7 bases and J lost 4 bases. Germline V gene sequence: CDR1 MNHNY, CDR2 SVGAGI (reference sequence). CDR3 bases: TGTGCCAGCACCGGAGTAGCGGGGGGGCCGGGGTACAATGAGCAGTTCTTC. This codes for CASTGVAGGPGYNEQFF.

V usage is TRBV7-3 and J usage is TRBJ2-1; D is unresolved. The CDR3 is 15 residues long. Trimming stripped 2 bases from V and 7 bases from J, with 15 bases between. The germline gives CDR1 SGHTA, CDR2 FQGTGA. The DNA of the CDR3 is TGTGCCAGCAGCTTATCGTCGCAACCTCGGAATGAGCAGTTCTTC. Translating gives CASSLSSQPRNEQFF. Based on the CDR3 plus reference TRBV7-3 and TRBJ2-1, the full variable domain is GAGVSQTPSNKVTEKGKYVELRCDPISGHTALYWYRQSLGQGPEFLIYFQGTGAADDSGLPNDRFFAVRPEGSVSTLKIQRTERGDSAVYLCASSLSSQPRNEQFFGPGTRLTVL.

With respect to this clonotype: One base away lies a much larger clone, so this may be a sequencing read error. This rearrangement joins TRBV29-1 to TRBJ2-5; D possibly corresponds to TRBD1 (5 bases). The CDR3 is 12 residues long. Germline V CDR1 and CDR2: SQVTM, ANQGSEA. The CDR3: CSVRQGQETLYF. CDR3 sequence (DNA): TGCAGCGTTCGGCAGGGCCAAGAGACCCTGTACTTC.

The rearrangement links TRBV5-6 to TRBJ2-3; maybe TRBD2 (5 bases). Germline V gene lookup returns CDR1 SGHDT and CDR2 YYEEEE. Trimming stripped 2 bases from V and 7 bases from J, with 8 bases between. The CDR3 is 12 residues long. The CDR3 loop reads CASSFRDYTQYF. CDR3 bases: TGTGCCAGCAGCTTTCGGGATTATACGCAGTATTTT. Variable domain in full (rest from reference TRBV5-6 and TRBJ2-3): DAGVTQSPTHLIKTRGQQVTLRCSPKSGHDTVSWYQQALGQGPQFIFQYYEEEERQRGNFPDRFSGHQFPNYSSELNVNALLLGDSALYLCASSFRDYTQYFGPGTRLTVL.

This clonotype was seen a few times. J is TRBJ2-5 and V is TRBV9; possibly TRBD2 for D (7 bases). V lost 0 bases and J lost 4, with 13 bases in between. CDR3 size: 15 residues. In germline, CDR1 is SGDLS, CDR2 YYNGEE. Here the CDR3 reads CASSVGGGLRETQYF. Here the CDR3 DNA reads TGTGCCAGCAGCGTAGGGGGGGGGCTAAGAGAGACCCAGTACTTC.

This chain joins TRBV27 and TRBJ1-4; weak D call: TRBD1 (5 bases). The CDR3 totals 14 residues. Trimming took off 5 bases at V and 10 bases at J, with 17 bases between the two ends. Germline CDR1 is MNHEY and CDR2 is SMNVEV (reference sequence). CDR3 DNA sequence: TGTGCCAGCAGTCTAATAAGAGGGCAGGGAAAACTGTTTTTT. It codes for CASSLIRGQGKLFF.

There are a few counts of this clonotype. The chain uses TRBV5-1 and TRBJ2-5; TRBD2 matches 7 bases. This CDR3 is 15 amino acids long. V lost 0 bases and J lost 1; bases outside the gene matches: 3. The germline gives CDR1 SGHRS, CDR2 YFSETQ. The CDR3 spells CASSLDERGQETQYF. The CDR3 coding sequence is TGCGCCAGCAGCTTGGATGAGCGGGGCCAAGAGACCCAGTACTTC.

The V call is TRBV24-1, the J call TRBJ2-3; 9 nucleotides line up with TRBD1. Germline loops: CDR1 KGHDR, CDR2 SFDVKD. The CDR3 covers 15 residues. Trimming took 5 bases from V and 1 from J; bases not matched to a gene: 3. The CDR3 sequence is CATSARTGGTDTQYF. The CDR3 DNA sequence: TGTGCCACCAGTGCGCGGACAGGGGGCACAGATACGCAGTATTTT.

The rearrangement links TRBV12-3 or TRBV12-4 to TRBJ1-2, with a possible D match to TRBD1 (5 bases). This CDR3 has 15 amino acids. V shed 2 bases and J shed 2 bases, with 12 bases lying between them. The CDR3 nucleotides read TGTGCCAGCAGTTTACCCCGGGGCAGAAACTATGGCTACACCTTC. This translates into CASSLPRGRNYGYTF.

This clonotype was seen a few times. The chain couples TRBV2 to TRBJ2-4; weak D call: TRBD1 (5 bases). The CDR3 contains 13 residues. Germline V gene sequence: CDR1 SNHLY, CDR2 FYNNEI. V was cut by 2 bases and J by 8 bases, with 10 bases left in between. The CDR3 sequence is CASSESIGDIQYF. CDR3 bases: TGTGCCAGCAGTGAATCTATAGGGGACATTCAGTACTTC.

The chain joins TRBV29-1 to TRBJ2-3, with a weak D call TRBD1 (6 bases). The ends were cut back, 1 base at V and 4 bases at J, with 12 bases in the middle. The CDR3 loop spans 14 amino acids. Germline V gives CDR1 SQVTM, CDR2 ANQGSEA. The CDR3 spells CSVEGRWTADTQYF. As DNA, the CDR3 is TGCAGCGTTGAAGGGCGCTGGACAGCAGATACGCAGTATTTT.

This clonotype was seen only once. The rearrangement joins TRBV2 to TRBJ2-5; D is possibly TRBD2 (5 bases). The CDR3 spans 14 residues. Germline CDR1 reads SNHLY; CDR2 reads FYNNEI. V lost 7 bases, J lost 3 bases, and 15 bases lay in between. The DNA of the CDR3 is TGTGCCAGCAAGGAGGACGGAACCAAAGAGACCCAGTACTTC. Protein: CASKEDGTKETQYF. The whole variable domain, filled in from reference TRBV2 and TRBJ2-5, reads EPEVTQTPSHQVTQMGQEVILRCVPISNHLYFYWYRQILGQKVEFLVSFYNNEISEKSEIFDDQFSVERPDGSNFTLKIRSTKLEDSAMYFCASKEDGTKETQYFGPGTRLLVL.

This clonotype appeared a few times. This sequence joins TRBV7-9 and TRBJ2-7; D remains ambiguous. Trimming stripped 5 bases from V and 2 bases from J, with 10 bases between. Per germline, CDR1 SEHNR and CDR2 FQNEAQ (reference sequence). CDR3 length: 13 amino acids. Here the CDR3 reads CASSNPDTYEQYF. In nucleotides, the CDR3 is TGTGCCAGCAGCAATCCTGACACCTACGAGCAGTACTTC.

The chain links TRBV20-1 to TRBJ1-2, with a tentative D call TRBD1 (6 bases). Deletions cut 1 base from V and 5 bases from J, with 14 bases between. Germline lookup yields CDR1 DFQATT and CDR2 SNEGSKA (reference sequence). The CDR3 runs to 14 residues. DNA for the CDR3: TGCAGTGCTAGAGGGGGCCTAGGGGGTTATGGCTACACCTTC. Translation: CSARGGLGGYGYTF.

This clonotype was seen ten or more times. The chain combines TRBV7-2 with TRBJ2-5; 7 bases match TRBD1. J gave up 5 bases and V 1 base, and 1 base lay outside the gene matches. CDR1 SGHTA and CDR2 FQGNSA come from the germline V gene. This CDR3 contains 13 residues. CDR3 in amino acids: CASSLVRGETQYF. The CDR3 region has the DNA TGTGCCAGCAGCTTAGTCAGGGGGGAGACCCAGTACTTC.

The CDR3 spells CASTLGVSTEAFF. Written as DNA, the CDR3 is TGTGCCAGCACGTTGGGGGTCTCCACTGAAGCTTTCTTT. This chain uses TRBV6-5 with TRBJ1-1; D might be TRBD1 (5 bases). V was trimmed by 7 bases and J by 4 bases, leaving 13 bases between them. This CDR3 has 13 residues. Germline CDR1 MNHEY, CDR2 SVGAGI.

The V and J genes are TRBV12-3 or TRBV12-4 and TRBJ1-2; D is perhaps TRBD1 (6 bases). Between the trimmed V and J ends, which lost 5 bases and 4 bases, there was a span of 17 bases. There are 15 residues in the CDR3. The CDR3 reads CASSKDAGEAYGYTF. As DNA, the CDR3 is TGTGCCAGCAGTAAAGATGCAGGGGAGGCCTATGGCTACACCTTC.

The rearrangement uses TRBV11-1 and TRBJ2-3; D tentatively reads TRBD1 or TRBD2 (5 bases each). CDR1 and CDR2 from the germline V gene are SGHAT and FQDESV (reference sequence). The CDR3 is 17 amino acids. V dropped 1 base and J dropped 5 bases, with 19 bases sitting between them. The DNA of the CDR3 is TGTGCCAGCAGCTTAGAGTCGACGGGACGGTCTGGAGATACGCAGTATTTT. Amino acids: CASSLESTGRSGDTQYF. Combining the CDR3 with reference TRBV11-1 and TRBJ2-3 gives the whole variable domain EAEVAQSPRYKITEKSQAVAFWCDPISGHATLYWYRQILGQGPELLVQFQDESVVDDSQLPKDRFSAERLKGVDSTLKIQPAELGDSAMYLCASSLESTGRSGDTQYFGPGTRLTVL.

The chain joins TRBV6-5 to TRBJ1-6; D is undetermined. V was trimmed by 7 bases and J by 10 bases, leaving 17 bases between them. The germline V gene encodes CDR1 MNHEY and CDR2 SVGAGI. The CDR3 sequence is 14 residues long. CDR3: CASTSSLGESPLHF. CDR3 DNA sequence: TGTGCCAGCACCTCCAGTCTGGGCGAATCACCCCTCCACTTT.

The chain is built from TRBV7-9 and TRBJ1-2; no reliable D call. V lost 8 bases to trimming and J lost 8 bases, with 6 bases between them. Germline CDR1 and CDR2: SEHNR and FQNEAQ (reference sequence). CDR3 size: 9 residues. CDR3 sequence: CASGLGYTF. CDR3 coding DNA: TGTGCCAGCGGCCTAGGCTACACCTTC.